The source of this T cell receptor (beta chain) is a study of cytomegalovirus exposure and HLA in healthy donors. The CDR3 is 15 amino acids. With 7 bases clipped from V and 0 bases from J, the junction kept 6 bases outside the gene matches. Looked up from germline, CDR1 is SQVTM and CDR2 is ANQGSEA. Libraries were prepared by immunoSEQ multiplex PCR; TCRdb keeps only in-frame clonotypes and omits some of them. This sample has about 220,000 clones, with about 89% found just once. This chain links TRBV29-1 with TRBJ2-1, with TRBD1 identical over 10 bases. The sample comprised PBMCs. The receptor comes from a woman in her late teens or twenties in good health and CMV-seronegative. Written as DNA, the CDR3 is TGCAGCGACACAAGGACAGGGGGCTCCTACAATGAGCAGTTCTTC. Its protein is CSDTRTGGSYNEQFF.